This entry concerns a single TCR beta chain. Primers included in the PCR were 60 Vbeta and 13 Jbeta primers. Measured with immunoSEQ multiplex PCR; TCRdb has only the in-frame clones, and not every one. The repertoire table contains about 58,000 clones. The CDR3 is 13 residues long. Germline CDR1 is LGHNA and CDR2 is YNFKEQ. Trimming cost V 0 bases and J 9 bases, with 12 bases left between them. The data derive from a study of cytomegalovirus exposure and HLA in healthy donors. The V call is TRBV4-2, the J call TRBJ2-7; D is unresolved. The sample comprised PBMCs. This receptor was taken from a woman between 18 and 29 years old in good health and CMV-seronegative. Here the CDR3 DNA reads TGTGCCAGCAGCCAAGATATGGCCAACCCGCAGTACTTC. Its protein product is CASSQDMANPQYF.